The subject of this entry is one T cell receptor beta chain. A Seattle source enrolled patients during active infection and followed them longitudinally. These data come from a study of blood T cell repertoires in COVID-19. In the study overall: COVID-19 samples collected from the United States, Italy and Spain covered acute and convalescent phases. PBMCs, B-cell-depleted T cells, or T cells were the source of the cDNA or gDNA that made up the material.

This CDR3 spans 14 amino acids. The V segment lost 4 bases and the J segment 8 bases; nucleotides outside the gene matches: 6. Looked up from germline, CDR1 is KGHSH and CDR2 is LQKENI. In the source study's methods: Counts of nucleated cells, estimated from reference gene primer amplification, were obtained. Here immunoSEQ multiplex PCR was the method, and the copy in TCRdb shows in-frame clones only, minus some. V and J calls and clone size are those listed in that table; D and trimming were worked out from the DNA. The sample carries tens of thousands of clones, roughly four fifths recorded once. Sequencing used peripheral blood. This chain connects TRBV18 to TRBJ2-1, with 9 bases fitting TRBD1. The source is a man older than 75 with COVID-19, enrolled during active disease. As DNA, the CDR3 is TGTGCCAGCTCACTCCGGGACAGGGTCCATGAGCAGTTCTTC. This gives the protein CASSLRDRVHEQFF.